These 28 T cell receptor beta chains originate from one sample sequenced in a study of blood T cells in healthy people across ages. Through a sample-barcoded 5' primer and a J-beta primer mix, a second PCR was run for about 6 to 12 cycles. TCRdb recomputed calls from the 5' RACE reads with MiXCR, one row per CDR3 protein. The sample consists of 600,000 to 900,000 distinct CDR3 sequences, around 24% of them appearing once. In addition, the sample was reused for a study of T cells of mothers and their children.

The specimen sequenced was blood. These receptors originate from a boy aged 5 to 17 in good health.

This clonotype was recorded a few times. V gene TRBV6-2 or TRBV6-3 combines with J gene TRBJ2-7; 10 positions match TRBD2. The CDR3 spans 15 residues. CDR1 and CDR2 (germline): MNHEY, SVGEGT. The trim removed 2 bases at V and 4 bases at J, leaving 5 bases unmatched. The CDR3 DNA follows: TGTGCCAGCAGTTACCCTTCTAGCGGGGGTTACGAGCAGTACTTC. Protein product: CASSYPSSGGYEQYF.

This chain uses TRBV20-1 with TRBJ1-3; tentatively, D is TRBD1 (5 bases). V was cut by 0 bases and J by 4 bases, with 10 bases left in between. The CDR3 has 14 amino acids. Germline loops: CDR1 DFQATT, CDR2 SNEGSKA (reference sequence). The CDR3 nucleotides are TGCAGTGCTAGAGATTCGAGGGACGGAAACACCATATATTTT. Translated: CSARDSRDGNTIYF.

A few counts support this clonotype. This chain connects TRBV7-9 to TRBJ2-3; the D is unclear. CDR1 SEHNR and CDR2 FQNEAQ come from the germline V gene (reference sequence). The germline V and J ends were trimmed by 5 bases and 2 bases, with 29 bases remaining between them. CDR3 length: 20 amino acids. This chain's CDR3 is CASSTHRAALPHFYTDTQYF. The CDR3 DNA follows: TGTGCCAGCAGCACACACCGGGCAGCCTTACCCCATTTTTACACAGATACGCAGTATTTT.

This rearrangement joins TRBV5-6 to TRBJ1-1; tentative D call: TRBD1 (5 bases). Germline V gene lookup returns CDR1 SGHDT and CDR2 YYEEEE. V lost 2 bases to trimming and J lost 5 bases, with 13 bases between them. This CDR3 has 14 amino acids. This CDR3 is CASSFKPGPTEAFF. Written as DNA, the CDR3 is TGTGCCAGCAGCTTTAAGCCGGGGCCAACTGAAGCTTTCTTT.

At least ten counts were recorded for this clonotype. The chain couples TRBV7-2 to TRBJ1-2; 8 bases agree with TRBD1. The germline V gene encodes CDR1 SGHTA and CDR2 FQGNSA. V lost 1 base, J lost 5 bases, and 6 bases stayed unmatched. CDR3 length: 15 amino acids. The CDR3 here is CASSLEPGQGYGYTF. CDR3 in DNA: TGTGCCAGCAGCTTAGAACCCGGACAGGGATATGGCTACACCTTC.

The sample holds a few counts of this clonotype. A junction end diverges from the germline sequence, so it may reflect a read error. The chain uses TRBV10-3 and TRBJ1-4; weak D call: TRBD1 (5 bases). The CDR3 runs to 12 residues. Per the germline V gene, CDR1 is ENHRY and CDR2 is SYGVKD. The CDR3 loop is CAIGTGNGKLFF. Here the CDR3 DNA reads TGTGCCATCGGGACGGGGAATGGAAAACTGTTTTTT.

The chain uses TRBV24-1 and TRBJ2-1, with unresolved D. V gave up 4 bases and J gave up 7 bases, with 4 bases separating them. The CDR3 has 11 residues. Germline lookup yields CDR1 KGHDR and CDR2 SFDVKD. The CDR3 is CATSEQNEQFF. The CDR3 DNA follows: TGTGCCACCAGTGAGCAAAATGAGCAGTTCTTC.

This clonotype came up a few times. V is TRBV18 and J is TRBJ1-2, with D uncertain. Per germline, CDR1 KGHSH and CDR2 LQKENI. The CDR3 extends over 15 amino acids. Trimming took off 4 bases at V and 5 bases at J, with 17 bases between the two ends. DNA of the CDR3: TGTGCCAGCTCACGAAACTGGCAGAATGAGTATGGCTACACCTTC. This sequence encodes CASSRNWQNEYGYTF.

The genes are TRBV20-1 and TRBJ1-4, with D hard to call. Germline lookup yields CDR1 DFQATT and CDR2 SNEGSKA (reference sequence). Trimming left V 2 bases short and J 7 bases short, with 17 bases between. The CDR3 sequence is 15 residues long. The DNA of the CDR3 is TGCAGTGCTAGAAACCCCTCCGGGCCAGGTGAAAAACTGTTTTTT. Protein sequence: CSARNPSGPGEKLFF.

The chain recombines TRBV15 with TRBJ2-7; 9 positions agree with TRBD1. V gave up 3 bases and J gave up 5 bases; unmatched junction bases: 5. From germline, CDR1 is LNHNV and CDR2 YYDKDF (reference sequence). This CDR3 has 14 amino acids. Here the CDR3 DNA reads TGTGCCACCAGCAGGGACAGGGGTTTCGACGAGCAGTACTTC. Residues: CATSRDRGFDEQYF.

The rearrangement links TRBV5-1 to TRBJ2-5, with 8 bases aligning to TRBD2. The CDR3 length is 16 residues. Germline loops: CDR1 SGHRS, CDR2 YFSETQ. The V gene end was trimmed by 0 bases and the J gene end by 4 bases; junction bases not matched to a gene: 8. CDR3 region: CASSLVGGLASETQYF. The CDR3 coding sequence is TGCGCCAGCAGCTTGGTGGGAGGACTAGCATCAGAGACCCAGTACTTC.

A few counts support this clonotype. Its ends do not fully match the called genes, so a read error is possible. The genes are TRBV3-1 and TRBJ2-4; tentative D call: TRBD2 (6 bases). The length of the CDR3 is 11 residues. Per the germline V gene, CDR1 is LGHDT and CDR2 is YNNKEL (reference sequence). CDR3 protein: CASSQGRGTDF. The DNA for the CDR3 is TGTGCCAGCAGCCAAGGGCGGGGTACGGACTTC.

CDR3 sequence: CASSYGPIANYGYTF. In nucleotides, the CDR3 is TGTGCCAGCAGTTACGGTCCAATTGCTAACTATGGCTACACCTTC. The chain links TRBV6-6 to TRBJ1-2; unclear D gene. With 2 bases removed from V and 0 bases from J, the gap between germline ends came to 10 bases. CDR3 length: 15 amino acids. The germline V gene has CDR1 MNHNY and CDR2 SVGAGI (reference sequence).

Only a few counts were recorded for this clonotype. The V and J genes are TRBV13 and TRBJ1-4; D might be TRBD1 (6 bases). Germline lookup yields CDR1 PRHDT and CDR2 FYEKMQ (reference sequence). Trimming removed 4 bases from V and 10 bases from J, with 19 bases in between. The CDR3 runs to 15 residues. CDR3 nucleotides: TGTGCCAGCAGCTCCTCGTGGGCAGCACAGGGAAAACTGTTTTTT. As protein: CASSSSWAAQGKLFF.

This chain connects TRBV6-5 to TRBJ2-2; D remains ambiguous. Germline CDR1 is MNHEY and CDR2 is SVGAGI. Trimming took off 2 bases at V and 7 bases at J, with 11 bases between the two ends. There are 14 residues in the CDR3. The CDR3 coding sequence is TGTGCCAGCAGTTACAGTAGGGCGGACGGGGAGCTGTTTTTT. This codes for CASSYSRADGELFF.

The rearrangement links TRBV7-9 to TRBJ1-1; no clear D gene. Germline V gene sequence: CDR1 SEHNR, CDR2 FQNEAQ (reference sequence). The CDR3 length is 11 residues. V was clipped by 3 bases and J by 3 bases, with 2 bases between them. CDR3 amino acids: CASSFHTEAFF. The CDR3 DNA is TGTGCCAGCAGCTTCCACACTGAAGCTTTCTTT.

This clonotype was counted a few times. The genes are TRBV4-1 and TRBJ2-3; 8 nucleotides agree with TRBD2. The CDR3 totals 16 residues. The V and J ends lost 1 base and 3 bases, in that order; junction bases with no gene match: 6. Germline V gives CDR1 MGHRA, CDR2 YSYEKL. CDR3 residues: CASSQAGGLRTDTQYF. The CDR3, as DNA: TGCGCCAGCAGCCAAGCGGGGGGGTTGCGAACAGATACGCAGTATTTT.

The chain has TRBV12-3 or TRBV12-4 and TRBJ1-5; D not certain. This CDR3 is built from 13 residues. The V end lost 5 bases, the J end lost 6 bases, and 11 bases lay between the germline ends. CDR3 sequence reads: CASSPRAVQPQHF. The CDR3 bases are TGTGCCAGCAGTCCCCGGGCCGTTCAGCCCCAGCATTTT.

The CDR3 is CASTELGQGIQPQHF. Here the CDR3 DNA reads TGTGCCAGCACTGAATTGGGACAGGGGATTCAGCCCCAGCATTTT. This chain links TRBV6-6 with TRBJ1-5; 10 bases are shared with TRBD1. Germline-derived CDR1 and CDR2 are MNHNY and SVGAGI (reference sequence). The CDR3 runs 15 residues. J lost 6 bases, V lost 7 bases, and 9 bases had no gene match.

This clonotype was found a few times. The V gene is TRBV4-2, the J gene TRBJ2-4, with D maybe TRBD2 (5 bases). CDR1 LGHNA and CDR2 YNFKEQ come from the germline V gene. V lost 2 bases, J lost 6 bases, and 14 bases lay in between. This CDR3 comprises 15 residues. CDR3: CASSQPRLAGNIQYF. The CDR3 DNA sequence: TGTGCCAGCAGCCAACCCCGTCTGGCGGGAAACATTCAGTACTTC.

This clonotype was observed a few times. The chain is built from TRBV12-3 or TRBV12-4 and TRBJ1-2; D perhaps matches TRBD1 (6 bases). The length of the CDR3 is 14 residues. The V end was cut by 6 bases, the J end by 4 bases, with 15 bases between. The CDR3 reads CASSLGGLSYGYTF. Here the CDR3 DNA reads TGTGCCAGCAGCCTTGGGGGCTTGAGCTATGGCTACACCTTC.

This chain uses TRBV30 with TRBJ1-1; 8 bases agree with TRBD1. J was trimmed by 7 bases and V by 1 base; bases with no gene match: 2. This CDR3 has 12 amino acids. The germline CDR1 and CDR2 sequences are GTSNPN and SVGIG (reference sequence). The CDR3 is CAWSGQGIEAFF. CDR3 DNA sequence: TGTGCCTGGAGTGGACAGGGGATTGAAGCTTTCTTT.

The chain uses TRBV7-2 and TRBJ2-5; D is possibly TRBD2 (5 bases). Matching the DNA end better, TRBJ2-1 makes the J call doubtful. CDR3 length equals 15 residues. The germline V gene has CDR1 SGHTA and CDR2 FQGNSA. The CDR3 is CASSLAVGVYNEQFF. CDR3 sequence (DNA): TGTGCCAGCAGCTTAGCTGTCGGGGTGTACAATGAGCAGTTCTTC.

The chain links TRBV5-1 to TRBJ2-1; D possibly corresponds to TRBD2 (6 bases). The germline CDR1 and CDR2 sequences are SGHRS and YFSETQ. The CDR3 runs to 12 residues. Trimming pared 4 bases from V and 11 bases from J, leaving 13 bases between. This chain's CDR3 is CASSELRGKQFF. The CDR3 DNA reads TGCGCCAGCAGCGAACTCCGGGGGAAGCAGTTCTTC.

The V call is TRBV28, the J call TRBJ2-5, with 7 bases fitting TRBD1. Germline assignment: CDR1 MDHEN and CDR2 SYDVKM. With V trimmed by 3 bases and J by 5 bases, 6 bases remained unmatched. This CDR3 region has 14 residues. CDR3: CASSFQGVVETQYF. Here the CDR3 DNA reads TGTGCCAGCAGTTTCCAGGGGGTGGTGGAGACCCAGTACTTC.

V is TRBV5-1 and J is TRBJ2-6, with D possibly matching TRBD2 (5 bases). Trimming took off 3 bases at V and 2 bases at J, with 9 bases between the two ends. Germline loops: CDR1 SGHRS, CDR2 YFSETQ. The CDR3 has 15 residues. CDR3 amino acids: CASSYDGTGANVLTF. The CDR3 bases are TGCGCCAGCAGCTACGACGGGACTGGGGCCAACGTCCTGACTTTC.

This clonotype was detected a few times. The chain is built from TRBV20-1 and TRBJ2-7; the D gene is possibly TRBD1 (5 bases). This CDR3 region has 14 residues. Germline V gene data show CDR1 as DFQATT and CDR2 as SNEGSKA (reference sequence). V gave up 1 base and J gave up 3 bases, with 13 bases separating them. CDR3 amino acids: CSARGAQVSYEQYF. The CDR3 region has the DNA TGCAGTGCTAGAGGGGCACAGGTTAGCTACGAGCAGTACTTC.

A few counts support this clonotype. The germline gene is not matched at one end of the junction; a read error may be the cause. The chain recombines TRBV2 with TRBJ1-5; a possible D gene is TRBD1 (6 bases). The CDR3 extends over 13 amino acids. The germline V gene encodes CDR1 SNHLY and CDR2 FYNNEI. The CDR3 loop is CASSGQAEGWTTF. The CDR3 coding sequence is TGTGCCAGCAGTGGACAGGCGGAAGGATGGACGACTTTT.